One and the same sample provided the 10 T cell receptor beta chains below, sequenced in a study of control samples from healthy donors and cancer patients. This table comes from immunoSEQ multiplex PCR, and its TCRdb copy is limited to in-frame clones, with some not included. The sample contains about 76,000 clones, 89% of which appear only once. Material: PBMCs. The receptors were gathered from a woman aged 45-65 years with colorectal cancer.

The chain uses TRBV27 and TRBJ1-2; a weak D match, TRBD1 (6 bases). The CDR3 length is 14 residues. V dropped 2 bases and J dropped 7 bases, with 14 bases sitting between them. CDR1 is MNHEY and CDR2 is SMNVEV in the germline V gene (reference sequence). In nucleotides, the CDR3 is TGTGCCAGCAGTTTACGGCAGGGGACTGCTGGCTACACCTTC. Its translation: CASSLRQGTAGYTF.

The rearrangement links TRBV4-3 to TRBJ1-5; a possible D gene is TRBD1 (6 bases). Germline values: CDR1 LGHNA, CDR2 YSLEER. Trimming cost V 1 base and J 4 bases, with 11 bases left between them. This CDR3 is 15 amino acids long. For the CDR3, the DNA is TGCGCCAGCAGCCAAGCGTTACAGGGAAATCAGCCCCAGCATTTT. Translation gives CASSQALQGNQPQHF.

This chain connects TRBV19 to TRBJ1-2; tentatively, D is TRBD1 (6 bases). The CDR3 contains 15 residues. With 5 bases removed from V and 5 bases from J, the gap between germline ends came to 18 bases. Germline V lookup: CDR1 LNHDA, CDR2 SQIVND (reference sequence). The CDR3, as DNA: TGTGCCAGTAGTGCCTTTACCGGGACACATTATGGCTACACCTTC. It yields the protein CASSAFTGTHYGYTF.

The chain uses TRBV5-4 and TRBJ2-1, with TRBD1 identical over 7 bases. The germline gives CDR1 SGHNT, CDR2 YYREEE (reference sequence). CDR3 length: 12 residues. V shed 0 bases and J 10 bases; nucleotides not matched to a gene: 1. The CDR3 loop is CASSLVGQEQFF. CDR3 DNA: TGTGCCAGCAGCTTGGTGGGACAGGAGCAGTTCTTC.

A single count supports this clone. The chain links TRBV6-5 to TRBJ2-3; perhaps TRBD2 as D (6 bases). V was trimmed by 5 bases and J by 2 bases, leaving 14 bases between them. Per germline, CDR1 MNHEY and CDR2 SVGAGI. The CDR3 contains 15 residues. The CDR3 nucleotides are TGTGCCAGCAGTCTAGGAGGGGCCCCCACAGATACGCAGTATTTT. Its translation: CASSLGGAPTDTQYF.

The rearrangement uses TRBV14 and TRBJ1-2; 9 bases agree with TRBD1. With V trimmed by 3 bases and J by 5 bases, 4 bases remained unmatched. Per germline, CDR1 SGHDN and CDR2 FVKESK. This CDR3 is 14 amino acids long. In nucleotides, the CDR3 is TGTGCCAGCAGCCATTTGGGACAGGGATATGGCTACACCTTC. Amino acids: CASSHLGQGYGYTF. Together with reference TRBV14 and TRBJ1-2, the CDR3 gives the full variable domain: EAGVTQFPSHSVIEKGQTVTLRCDPISGHDNLYWYRRVMGKEIKFLLHFVKESKQDESGMPNNRFLAERTGGTYSTLKVQPAELEDSGVYFCASSHLGQGYGYTFGSGTRLTVV.

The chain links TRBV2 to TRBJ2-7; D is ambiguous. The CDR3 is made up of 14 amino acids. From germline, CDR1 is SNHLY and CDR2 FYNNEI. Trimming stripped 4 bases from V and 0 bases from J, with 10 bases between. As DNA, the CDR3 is TGTGCCAGCAGTGGGAGCACCTTCTCCTACGAGCAGTACGTC. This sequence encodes CASSGSTFSYEQYV.

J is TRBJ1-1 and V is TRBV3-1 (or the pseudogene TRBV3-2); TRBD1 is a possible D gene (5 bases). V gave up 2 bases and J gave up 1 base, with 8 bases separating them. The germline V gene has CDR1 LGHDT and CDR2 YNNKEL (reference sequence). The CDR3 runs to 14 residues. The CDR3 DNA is TGTGCCAGCAGCCAAAATAGGGGGAACACTGAAGCTTTCTTT. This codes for CASSQNRGNTEAFF.

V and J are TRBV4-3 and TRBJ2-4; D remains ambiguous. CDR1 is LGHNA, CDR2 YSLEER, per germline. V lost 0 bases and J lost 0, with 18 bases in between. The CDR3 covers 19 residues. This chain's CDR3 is CASSQDRSGHALAKNIQYF. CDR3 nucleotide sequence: TGCGCCAGCAGCCAAGATAGGAGTGGGCACGCTTTAGCCAAAAACATTCAGTACTTC.

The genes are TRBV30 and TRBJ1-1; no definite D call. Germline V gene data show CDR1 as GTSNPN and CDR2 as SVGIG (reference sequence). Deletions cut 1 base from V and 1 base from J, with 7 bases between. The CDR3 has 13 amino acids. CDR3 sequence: CAWSDVGNTEAFF. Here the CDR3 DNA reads TGTGCCTGGAGTGACGTTGGGAACACTGAAGCTTTCTTT.